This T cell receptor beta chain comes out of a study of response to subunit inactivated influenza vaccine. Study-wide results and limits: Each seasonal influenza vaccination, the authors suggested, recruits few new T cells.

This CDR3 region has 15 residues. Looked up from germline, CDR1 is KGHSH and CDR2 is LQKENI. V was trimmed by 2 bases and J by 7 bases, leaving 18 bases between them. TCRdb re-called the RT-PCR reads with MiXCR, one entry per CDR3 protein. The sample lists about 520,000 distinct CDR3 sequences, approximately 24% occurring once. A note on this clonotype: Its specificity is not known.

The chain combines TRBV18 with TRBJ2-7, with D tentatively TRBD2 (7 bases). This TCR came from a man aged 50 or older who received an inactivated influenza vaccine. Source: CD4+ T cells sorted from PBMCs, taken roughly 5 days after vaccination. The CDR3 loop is CASSPSAGGRKEQYF. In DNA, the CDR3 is TGTGCCAGCTCACCATCAGCCGGGGGGCGAAAAGAGCAGTACTTC.